This TCR beta chain originates from a study of technical replicates of blood from a few donors. Germline-derived CDR1 and CDR2 are SGHNT and YYREEE (reference sequence). The CDR3 totals 13 residues. V was clipped by 3 bases and J by 4 bases, with 10 bases between them. Data came from immunoSEQ multiplex PCR; TCRdb stores just in-frame clones and leaves some out. The table lists tens of thousands of clones, approximately 90% of them singletons, with approximately 4.7% in the top ten. Sequenced input: PBMCs. The chain links TRBV5-4 to TRBJ1-1, with TRBD1 as a possible D gene (6 bases). The sequence was obtained from a human donor in good health. Some clones in this sample may be carry-over from other donors' samples. CDR3 coding DNA: TGTGCCAGCAGCTCAAGGGGGGGCACTGAAGCTTTCTTT. Protein: CASSSRGGTEAFF.